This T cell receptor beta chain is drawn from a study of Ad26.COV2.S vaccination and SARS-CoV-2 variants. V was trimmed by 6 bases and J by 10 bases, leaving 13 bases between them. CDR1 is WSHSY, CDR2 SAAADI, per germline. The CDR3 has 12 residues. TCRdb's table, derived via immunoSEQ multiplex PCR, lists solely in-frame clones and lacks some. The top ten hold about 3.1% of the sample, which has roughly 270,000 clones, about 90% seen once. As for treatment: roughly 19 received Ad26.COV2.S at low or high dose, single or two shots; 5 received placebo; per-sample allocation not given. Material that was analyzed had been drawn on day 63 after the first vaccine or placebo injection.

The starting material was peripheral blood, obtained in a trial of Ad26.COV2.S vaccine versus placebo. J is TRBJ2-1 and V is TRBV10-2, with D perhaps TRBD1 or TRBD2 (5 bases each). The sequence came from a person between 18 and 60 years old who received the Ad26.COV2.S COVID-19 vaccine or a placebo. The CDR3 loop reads CASRTPGTEQFF. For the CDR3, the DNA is TGCGCCAGCAGGACCCCAGGGACCGAGCAGTTCTTC.